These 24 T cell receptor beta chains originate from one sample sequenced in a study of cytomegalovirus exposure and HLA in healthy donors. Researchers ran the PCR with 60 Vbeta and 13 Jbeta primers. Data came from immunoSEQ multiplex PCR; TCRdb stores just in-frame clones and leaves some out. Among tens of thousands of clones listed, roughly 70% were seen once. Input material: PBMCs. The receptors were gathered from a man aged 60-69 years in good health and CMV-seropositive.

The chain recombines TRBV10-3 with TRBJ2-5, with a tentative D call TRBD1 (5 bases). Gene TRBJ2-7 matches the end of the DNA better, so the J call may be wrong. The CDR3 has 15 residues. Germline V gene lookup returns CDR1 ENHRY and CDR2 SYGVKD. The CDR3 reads CAISPNPTAIYEQYF. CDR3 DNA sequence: TGTGCCATCAGCCCGAATCCGACAGCAATCTACGAGCAGTACTTC.

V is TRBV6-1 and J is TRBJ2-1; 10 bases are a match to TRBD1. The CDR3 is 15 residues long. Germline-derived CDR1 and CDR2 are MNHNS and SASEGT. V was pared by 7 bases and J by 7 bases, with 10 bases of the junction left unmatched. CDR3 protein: CASITTGGAGNEQFF. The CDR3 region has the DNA TGTGCCAGCATTACGACAGGGGGCGCCGGGAATGAGCAGTTCTTC.

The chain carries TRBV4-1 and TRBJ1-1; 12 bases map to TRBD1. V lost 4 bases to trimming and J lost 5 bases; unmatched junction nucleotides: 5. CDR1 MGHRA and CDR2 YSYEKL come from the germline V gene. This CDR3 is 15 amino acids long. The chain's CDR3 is CASSPGTGGRTEAFF. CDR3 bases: TGCGCCAGCAGCCCCGGGACAGGGGGCAGAACTGAAGCTTTCTTT.

The CDR3 nucleotides are TGTGCCAGCAGTAGGCCTAGCGAGGGTGTAGACGAGCAGTACTTC. Its translation is CASSRPSEGVDEQYF. V is TRBV28 and J is TRBJ2-7; perhaps TRBD2 as D (6 bases). This CDR3 has 15 amino acids. CDR1 and CDR2 (germline): MDHEN, SYDVKM. V shed 5 bases and J shed 5 bases, with 19 bases lying between them.

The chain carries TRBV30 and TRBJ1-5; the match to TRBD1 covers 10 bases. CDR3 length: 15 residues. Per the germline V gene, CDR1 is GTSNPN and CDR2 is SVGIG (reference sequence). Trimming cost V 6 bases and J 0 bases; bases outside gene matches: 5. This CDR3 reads CACTTGGNSNQPQHF. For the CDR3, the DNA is TGTGCCTGCACGACAGGGGGCAATAGCAATCAGCCCCAGCATTTT.

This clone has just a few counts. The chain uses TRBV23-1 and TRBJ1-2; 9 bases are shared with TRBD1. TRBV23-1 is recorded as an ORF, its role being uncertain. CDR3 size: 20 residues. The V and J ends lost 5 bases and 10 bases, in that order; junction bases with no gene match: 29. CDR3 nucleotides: TGCGCCAGCAGTTGTGATCGAGCTCGGTCGAAGGCGGACAGGGGAGTCGACTACACCTTC. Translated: CASSCDRARSKADRGVDYTF.

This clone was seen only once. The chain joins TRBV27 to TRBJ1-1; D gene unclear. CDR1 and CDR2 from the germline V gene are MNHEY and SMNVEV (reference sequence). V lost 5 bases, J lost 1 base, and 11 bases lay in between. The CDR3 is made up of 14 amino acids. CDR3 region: CASSLTVGNTEAFF. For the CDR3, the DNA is TGTGCCAGCAGTCTTACCGTCGGGAACACTGAAGCTTTCTTT.

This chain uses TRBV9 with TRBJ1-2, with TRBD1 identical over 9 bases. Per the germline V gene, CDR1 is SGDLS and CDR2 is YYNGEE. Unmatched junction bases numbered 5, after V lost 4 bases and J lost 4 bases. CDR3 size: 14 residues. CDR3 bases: TGTGCCAGCAGCTCATCGACAGGGGGCTATGGCTACACCTTC. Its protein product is CASSSSTGGYGYTF.

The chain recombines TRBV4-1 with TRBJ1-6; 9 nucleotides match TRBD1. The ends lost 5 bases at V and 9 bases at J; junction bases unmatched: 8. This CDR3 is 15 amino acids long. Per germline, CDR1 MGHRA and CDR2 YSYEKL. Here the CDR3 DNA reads TGCGCCAGCAGCTTTGACAGGGGGGAAGGTTCACCCCTCCACTTT. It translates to CASSFDRGEGSPLHF.

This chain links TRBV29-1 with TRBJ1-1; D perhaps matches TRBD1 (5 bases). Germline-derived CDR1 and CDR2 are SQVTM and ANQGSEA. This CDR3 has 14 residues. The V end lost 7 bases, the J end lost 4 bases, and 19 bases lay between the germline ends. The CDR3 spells CSAHRAGRGTEAFF. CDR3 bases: TGCAGCGCCCACCGGGCAGGGAGGGGCACTGAAGCTTTCTTT.

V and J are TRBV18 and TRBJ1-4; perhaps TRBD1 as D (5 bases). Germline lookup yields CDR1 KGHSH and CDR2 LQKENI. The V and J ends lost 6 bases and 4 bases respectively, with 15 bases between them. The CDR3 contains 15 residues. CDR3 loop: CASSPSRGGNEKLFF. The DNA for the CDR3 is TGTGCCAGCTCCCCCTCAAGGGGTGGTAATGAAAAACTGTTTTTT.

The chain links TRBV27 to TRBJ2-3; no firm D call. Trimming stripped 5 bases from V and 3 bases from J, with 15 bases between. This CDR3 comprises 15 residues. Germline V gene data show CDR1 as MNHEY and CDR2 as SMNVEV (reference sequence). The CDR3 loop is CASSLSYRQTDTQYF. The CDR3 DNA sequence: TGTGCCAGCAGTCTAAGTTATCGACAAACAGATACGCAGTATTTT.

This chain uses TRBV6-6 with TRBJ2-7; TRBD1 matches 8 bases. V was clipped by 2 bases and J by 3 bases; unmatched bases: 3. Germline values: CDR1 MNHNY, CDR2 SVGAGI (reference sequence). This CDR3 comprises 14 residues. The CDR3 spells CASSYGQGLYEQYF. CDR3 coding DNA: TGTGCCAGCAGTTACGGACAGGGCCTCTACGAGCAGTACTTC.

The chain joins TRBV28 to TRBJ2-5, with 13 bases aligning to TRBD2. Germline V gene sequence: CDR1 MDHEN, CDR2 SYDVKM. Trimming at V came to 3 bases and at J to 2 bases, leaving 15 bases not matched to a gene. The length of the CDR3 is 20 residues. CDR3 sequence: CASSFLLGGSTSGRQETQYF. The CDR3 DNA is TGTGCCAGCAGTTTCCTCTTAGGGGGGTCGACTAGCGGGAGGCAAGAGACCCAGTACTTC.

This CDR3 reads CASSSLRRGDTGELFF. CDR3 nucleotides: TGCGCCAGCAGCTCGCTGCGGCGGGGAGACACCGGGGAGCTGTTTTTT. The J gene is TRBJ2-2, the V gene TRBV5-1; D might be TRBD2 (6 bases). The V gene lost 3 bases and the J gene lost 3 bases, with 15 bases spanning the gap. From germline, CDR1 is SGHRS and CDR2 YFSETQ. The CDR3 sequence is 16 residues long.

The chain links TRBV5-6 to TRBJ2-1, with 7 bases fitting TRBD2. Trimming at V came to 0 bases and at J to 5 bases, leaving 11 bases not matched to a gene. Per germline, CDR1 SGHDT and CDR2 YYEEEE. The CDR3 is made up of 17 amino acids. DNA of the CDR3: TGTGCCAGCAGCTTGGGTCTCAGCGGGGCGAAGAACAATGAGCAGTTCTTC. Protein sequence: CASSLGLSGAKNNEQFF. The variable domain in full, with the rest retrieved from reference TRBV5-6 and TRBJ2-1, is DAGVTQSPTHLIKTRGQQVTLRCSPKSGHDTVSWYQQALGQGPQFIFQYYEEEERQRGNFPDRFSGHQFPNYSSELNVNALLLGDSALYLCASSLGLSGAKNNEQFFGPGTRLTVL.

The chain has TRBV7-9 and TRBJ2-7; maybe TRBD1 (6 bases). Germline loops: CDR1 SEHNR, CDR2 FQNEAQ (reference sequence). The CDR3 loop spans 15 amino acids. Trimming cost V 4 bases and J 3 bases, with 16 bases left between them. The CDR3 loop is CASSSSETGLYEQYF. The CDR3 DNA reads TGTGCCAGCAGCTCAAGTGAGACAGGCCTCTACGAGCAGTACTTC.

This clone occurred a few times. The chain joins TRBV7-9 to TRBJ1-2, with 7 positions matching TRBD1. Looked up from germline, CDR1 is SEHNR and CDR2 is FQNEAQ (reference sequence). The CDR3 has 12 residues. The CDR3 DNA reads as TGTTCCACTTCGGACAGGAACTATGGCTACACCTTC. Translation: CSTSDRNYGYTF.

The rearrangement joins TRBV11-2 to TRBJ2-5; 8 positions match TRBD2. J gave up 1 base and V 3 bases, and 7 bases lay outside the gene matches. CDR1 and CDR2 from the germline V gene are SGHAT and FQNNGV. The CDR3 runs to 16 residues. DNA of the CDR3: TGTGCCAGCAGCTTCCCAGCGGGGGAGATCCAAGAGACCCAGTACTTC. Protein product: CASSFPAGEIQETQYF.

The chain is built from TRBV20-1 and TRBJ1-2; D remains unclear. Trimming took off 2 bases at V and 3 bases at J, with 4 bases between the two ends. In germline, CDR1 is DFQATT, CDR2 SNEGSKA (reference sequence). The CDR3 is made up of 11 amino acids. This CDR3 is CSARSYYGYTF. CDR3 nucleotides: TGCAGTGCTAGATCGTACTATGGCTACACCTTC.

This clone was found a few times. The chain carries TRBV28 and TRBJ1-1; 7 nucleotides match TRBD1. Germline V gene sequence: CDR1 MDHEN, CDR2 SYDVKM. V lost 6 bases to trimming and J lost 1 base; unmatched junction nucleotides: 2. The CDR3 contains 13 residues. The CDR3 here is CASRGQRNTEAFF. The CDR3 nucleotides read TGTGCCAGCAGGGGACAGAGGAACACTGAAGCTTTCTTT.

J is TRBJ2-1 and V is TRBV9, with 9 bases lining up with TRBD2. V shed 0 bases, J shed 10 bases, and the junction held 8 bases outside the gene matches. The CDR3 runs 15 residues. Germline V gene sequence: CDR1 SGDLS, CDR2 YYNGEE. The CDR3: CASSVAVAGAGEQFF. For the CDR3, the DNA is TGTGCCAGCAGCGTAGCGGTAGCGGGAGCGGGAGAGCAGTTCTTC. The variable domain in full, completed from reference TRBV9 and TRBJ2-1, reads DSGVTQTPKHLITATGQRVTLRCSPRSGDLSVYWYQQSLDQGLQFLIQYYNGEERAKGNILERFSAQQFPDLHSELNLSSLELGDSALYFCASSVAVAGAGEQFFGPGTRLTVL.

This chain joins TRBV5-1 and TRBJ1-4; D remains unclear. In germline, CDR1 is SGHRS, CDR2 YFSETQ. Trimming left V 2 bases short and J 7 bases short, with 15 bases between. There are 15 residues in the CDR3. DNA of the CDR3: TGCGCCAGCAGCTTTAGAGGAGACGGGTTTGAAAAACTGTTTTTT. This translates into CASSFRGDGFEKLFF.

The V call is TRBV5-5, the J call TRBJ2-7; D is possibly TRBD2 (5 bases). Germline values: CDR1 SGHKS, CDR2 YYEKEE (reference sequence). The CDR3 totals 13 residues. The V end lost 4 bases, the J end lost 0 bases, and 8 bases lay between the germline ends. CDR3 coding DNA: TGTGCCAGCAGCGCGACTAACTCCTACGAGCAGTACTTC. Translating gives CASSATNSYEQYF.